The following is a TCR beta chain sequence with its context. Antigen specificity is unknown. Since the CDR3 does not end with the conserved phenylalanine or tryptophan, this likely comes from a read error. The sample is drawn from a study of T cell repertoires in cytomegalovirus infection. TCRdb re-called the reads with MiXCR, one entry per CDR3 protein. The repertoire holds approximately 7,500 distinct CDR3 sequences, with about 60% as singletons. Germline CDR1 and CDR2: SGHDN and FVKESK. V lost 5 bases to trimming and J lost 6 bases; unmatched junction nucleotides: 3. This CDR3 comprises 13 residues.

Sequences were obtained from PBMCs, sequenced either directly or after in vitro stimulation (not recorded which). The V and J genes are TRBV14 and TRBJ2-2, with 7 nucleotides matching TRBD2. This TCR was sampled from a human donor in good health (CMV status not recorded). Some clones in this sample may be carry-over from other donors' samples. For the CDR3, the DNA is TGTGCCAGCAGCATGACTAGCCCCGGGGAGCTGTTTTGT. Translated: CASSMTSPGELFC.